The entry that follows covers one TCR beta chain sequence. The CDR3 runs to 16 residues. The germline V gene encodes CDR1 SGDLS and CDR2 YYNGEE. Trimming cost V 0 bases and J 3 bases, with 15 bases left between them. The study ran the assay at deep level. The protocol was immunoSEQ multiplex PCR, while the TCRdb copy is restricted to in-frame clones and leaves out a portion. Altogether about 1.5 million clones are present, 95% to 99% being singletons, with the ten largest covering about 0.45%. This sample is part of a study of shared clonotypes between healthy human individuals. The source is a man aged 25 to 40 in good health. V usage is TRBV9 and J usage is TRBJ1-1; possible D gene TRBD1, 6 bases. Material for sequencing was naive CD4+ T cells sorted from blood. The subset denotes: CD45RA+ positively selected. The CDR3 protein is CASSVALQGVDTEAFF. CDR3 in DNA: TGTGCCAGCAGCGTAGCGCTACAGGGTGTGGACACTGAAGCTTTCTTT.